This TCR beta chain was found in a study of cytomegalovirus exposure and HLA in healthy donors. Study-level information: When 350 to 500 donors were genotyped, about 81% of them were found to fall in the Caucasian-associated ancestry cluster. Study-wide findings and caveats: Earlier results showed most TCR beta V segments being productive about 87% or about 30% of the time. Accurate predictions that matched the HLA-A and HLA-B alleles of most subjects were reportedly made from TCR beta sequences.

The CDR3 extends over 15 amino acids. The germline gives CDR1 SGHRS, CDR2 YFSETQ. Deletions cut 5 bases from V and 4 bases from J, with 18 bases between. Comments on this clone: Its antigen is not identified.

This PCR relied on a set of 60 Vbeta primers and 13 Jbeta primers. TCRdb keeps only in-frame clones here, not all; method: immunoSEQ multiplex PCR. The data hold about 43,000 clones, with more than 45% observed a single time. Input material: PBMCs. This clonotype was sampled from a man in his 60s in good health and CMV-seronegative. The rearrangement links TRBV5-1 to TRBJ1-2; D is perhaps TRBD1 (5 bases). The CDR3 here is CASRTAPRESYGYTF. CDR3 coding DNA: TGCGCCAGCAGAACGGCGCCCAGGGAATCCTATGGCTACACCTTC.